What follows are 24 T cell receptor beta chains derived from one specimen sequenced in a study of T cell clones after liver transplantation. Method: immunoSEQ multiplex PCR; TCRdb's copy keeps in-frame clones and lacks some. The profile shows around 110,000 clones, 90% of them singletons. This specimen consisted of CD4+ T cells from blood, obtained 12 months after liver transplant. The receptors were gathered from a human patient who received a liver transplant. Some T cells may possibly be graft donor cells.

The V call is TRBV30, the J call TRBJ1-2; D is perhaps TRBD1 (6 bases). V lost 2 bases, J lost 8 bases, and 21 bases lay in between. Germline loops: CDR1 GTSNPN, CDR2 SVGIG (reference sequence). The CDR3 length is 15 residues. CDR3 sequence (DNA): TGTGCCTGGAGTCAGCAGGGGTTAGGGGTCAGAGGCTACACCTTC. As protein: CAWSQQGLGVRGYTF.

The CDR3 DNA is TGTGCCAGCGGGGGACTAGCGGGATACACCGGGGAGCTGTTTTTT. Translation: CASGGLAGYTGELFF. The J gene is TRBJ2-2, the V gene TRBV2, with 13 nucleotides matching TRBD2. Germline CDR1 is SNHLY and CDR2 is FYNNEI. J lost 3 bases, V lost 8 bases, and 3 bases had no gene match. The CDR3 spans 15 residues. The full variable domain, rest sourced from reference TRBV2 and TRBJ2-2, is EPEVTQTPSHQVTQMGQEVILRCVPISNHLYFYWYRQILGQKVEFLVSFYNNEISEKSEIFDDQFSVERPDGSNFTLKIRSTKLEDSAMYFCASGGLAGYTGELFFGEGSRLTVL.

The chain carries TRBV5-1 and TRBJ2-1; D uncertain. The V gene lost 5 bases and the J gene lost 9 bases, with 9 bases spanning the gap. Germline V lookup: CDR1 SGHRS, CDR2 YFSETQ. The CDR3 is 11 amino acids. CDR3 coding DNA: TGCGCCAGCAGAGTTCGAGGTGAGCAGTTCTTC. Protein: CASRVRGEQFF.

This sequence joins TRBV7-2 and TRBJ2-7; D is undetermined. The V gene's germline CDR1 is SGHTA and CDR2 FQGNSA. V lost 1 base and J 9 bases, leaving 7 bases between the germline ends. This CDR3 has 11 amino acids. CDR3 coding DNA: TGTGCCAGCAGCTTAGGCAGGTGGCAGTACTTC. Translation: CASSLGRWQYF.

The V call is TRBV4-2, the J call TRBJ2-2; 8 nucleotides line up with TRBD2. The CDR3 spans 15 residues. After removal of 0 bases from V and 9 bases from J, the junction contained 6 bases not matched to a gene. Germline lookup yields CDR1 LGHNA and CDR2 YNFKEQ. CDR3 nucleotide sequence: TGTGCCAGCAGCCAAGAGCACGGGGGGGGTAGGGAGCTGTTTTTT. Amino acid sequence: CASSQEHGGGRELFF.

The chain links TRBV12-5 to TRBJ2-1, with TRBD2 matching 8 bases. The CDR3 is 16 amino acids. After removal of 5 bases from V and 6 bases from J, the junction contained 12 bases not matched to a gene. Germline V gene sequence: CDR1 LGHNT, CDR2 FRNRAP. This chain's CDR3 is CASGPSILTSGNEQFF. In DNA, the CDR3 is TGTGCTAGTGGTCCCTCAATCCTAACTAGCGGCAATGAGCAGTTCTTC.

The chain combines TRBV5-5 with TRBJ1-4; D gene unclear. Germline CDR1 and CDR2: SGHKS and YYEKEE (reference sequence). Trimming stripped 0 bases from V and 4 bases from J, with 7 bases between. CDR3 length: 14 amino acids. CDR3 coding DNA: TGTGCCAGCAGCTTGGGTGGGGATAATGAAAAACTGTTTTTT. Protein sequence: CASSLGGDNEKLFF.

The chain recombines TRBV9 with TRBJ2-3; D assignment may be TRBD1 or TRBD2 (5 bases each). CDR1 is SGDLS, CDR2 YYNGEE, per germline. The CDR3 totals 15 residues. V dropped 3 bases and J dropped 6 bases, with 17 bases sitting between them. The DNA for the CDR3 is TGTGCCAGCAGCGCCCGGGACGCCAGTGGGGATACGCAGTATTTT. As protein: CASSARDASGDTQYF.

The chain is built from TRBV4-3 and TRBJ1-1; weak D call: TRBD1 (6 bases). V dropped 4 bases and J dropped 4 bases, with 13 bases sitting between them. In germline, CDR1 is LGHNA, CDR2 YSLEER. The length of the CDR3 is 14 residues. In nucleotides, the CDR3 is TGCGCCAGCAGCCTCTCACAGGGAGGCACTGAAGCTTTCTTT. Encoded protein: CASSLSQGGTEAFF.

The chain couples TRBV5-1 to TRBJ1-2; D call uncertain. Germline-derived CDR1 and CDR2 are SGHRS and YFSETQ. The CDR3 runs to 14 residues. Trimming pared 0 bases from V and 5 bases from J, leaving 11 bases between. CDR3 DNA: TGCGCCAGCAGCTTGGAGCGGGGAACTTATGGCTACACCTTC. Its protein is CASSLERGTYGYTF. Based on the CDR3 plus reference TRBV5-1 and TRBJ1-2, the full variable domain is KAGVTQTPRYLIKTRGQQVTLSCSPISGHRSVSWYQQTPGQGLQFLFEYFSETQRNKGNFPGRFSGRQFSNSRSEMNVSTLELGDSALYLCASSLERGTYGYTFGSGTRLTVV.

The chain joins TRBV11-3 to TRBJ2-2; no definite D call. Germline V gene data show CDR1 as SGHNT and CDR2 as YENEEA. Between the trimmed V and J ends, which lost 4 bases and 5 bases, there was a span of 8 bases. CDR3 size: 13 residues. CDR3 in amino acids: CASSSPRTGELFF. Written as DNA, the CDR3 is TGTGCCAGCAGCTCGCCTCGTACCGGGGAGCTGTTTTTT.

This chain links TRBV5-4 with TRBJ2-5; 7 bases are shared with TRBD2. The CDR3 covers 15 residues. The J segment lost 0 bases and the V segment lost 3 bases, leaving 5 bases of the junction unmatched. In germline, CDR1 is SGHNT, CDR2 YYREEE (reference sequence). The CDR3: CASSWTGGYQETQYF. The CDR3 nucleotides read TGTGCCAGCAGCTGGACGGGAGGTTACCAAGAGACCCAGTACTTC.

This chain uses TRBV4-2 with TRBJ2-1; 13 nucleotides agree with TRBD2. Trimming cost V 1 base and J 7 bases; bases outside gene matches: 16. The CDR3 covers 20 residues. Looked up from germline, CDR1 is LGHNA and CDR2 is YNFKEQ. The CDR3 DNA is TGTGCCAGCAGCCAAGTTTGGGGGACTAGCGGGAAGGCTGTGGGAAATGAGCAGTTCTTC. It yields the protein CASSQVWGTSGKAVGNEQFF.

The chain recombines TRBV30 with TRBJ2-3; no definite D call. This CDR3 comprises 13 residues. The V gene's germline CDR1 is GTSNPN and CDR2 SVGIG (reference sequence). Deletions cut 0 bases from V and 0 bases from J, with 4 bases between. In DNA, the CDR3 is TGTGCCTGGAGTGTAAGGAGCACAGATACGCAGTATTTT. The encoded protein is CAWSVRSTDTQYF.

V and J are TRBV10-3 and TRBJ2-5; 7 bases line up with TRBD2. This CDR3 comprises 14 residues. Germline loops: CDR1 ENHRY, CDR2 SYGVKD. Unmatched junction bases numbered 11, after V lost 8 bases and J lost 5 bases. CDR3 nucleotides: TGTGCCATCGGGGCCACTCGGGGAGGGGAGACCCAGTACTTC. The encoded protein is CAIGATRGGETQYF.

The chain employs TRBV19 and TRBJ2-3, with 7 positions matching TRBD1. CDR3 length equals 13 residues. After removal of 6 bases from V and 1 base from J, the junction contained 1 base not matched to a gene. Germline-derived CDR1 and CDR2 are LNHDA and SQIVND (reference sequence). CDR3 amino acids: CASRGGGTDTQYF. The CDR3 DNA sequence: TGTGCCAGTAGAGGGGGCGGCACAGATACGCAGTATTTT.

The chain recombines TRBV7-2 with TRBJ1-4; 8 bases map to TRBD1. This CDR3 contains 14 residues. Germline CDR1 SGHTA, CDR2 FQGNSA. Trimming removed 3 bases from V and 8 bases from J; junction bases left unmatched: 5. The CDR3 loop is CASSLGTGEEKLFF. The CDR3 nucleotides are TGTGCCAGCAGCTTGGGGACAGGAGAAGAAAAACTGTTTTTT.

Written as DNA, the CDR3 is TGTGCCAGCACCCTGACAGGGGAAGCTTTCTTT. It encodes CASTLTGEAFF. The chain has TRBV25-1 and TRBJ1-1; 7 bases agree with TRBD1. Per germline, CDR1 MGHDK and CDR2 SYGVNS. V was pared by 7 bases and J by 8 bases, with 4 bases of the junction left unmatched. CDR3 length: 11 residues.

The chain uses TRBV19 and TRBJ1-5; a weak D match, TRBD1 (6 bases). Germline V lookup: CDR1 LNHDA, CDR2 SQIVND (reference sequence). The CDR3 is made up of 15 amino acids. V shed 3 bases and J shed 3 bases, with 12 bases lying between them. The DNA for the CDR3 is TGTGCCAGTAGTATGGAGAGGGGGGACAATCAGCCCCAGCATTTT. This translates into CASSMERGDNQPQHF.

DNA of the CDR3: TGTGCCAGCAGTGCCCTTCCCGGGCGGGACTATGGCTACACCTTC. Translating it yields CASSALPGRDYGYTF. V gene TRBV27 combines with J gene TRBJ1-2; D unresolved. The CDR3 totals 15 residues. Germline lookup yields CDR1 MNHEY and CDR2 SMNVEV (reference sequence). V lost 5 bases, J lost 3 bases, and 16 bases lay in between.

The V gene is TRBV9, the J gene TRBJ1-1; 7 bases agree with TRBD1. Germline V gene sequence: CDR1 SGDLS, CDR2 YYNGEE. Trimming at V came to 3 bases and at J to 3 bases, leaving 2 bases not matched to a gene. The CDR3 runs 13 residues. The CDR3 nucleotides are TGTGCCAGCAGCGCGACAGGGCACACTGAAGCTTTCTTT. Protein product: CASSATGHTEAFF. Full variable domain (remainder filled in from reference TRBV9 and TRBJ1-1): DSGVTQTPKHLITATGQRVTLRCSPRSGDLSVYWYQQSLDQGLQFLIQYYNGEERAKGNILERFSAQQFPDLHSELNLSSLELGDSALYFCASSATGHTEAFFGQGTRLTVV.

The rearrangement links TRBV5-1 to TRBJ1-1; D might be TRBD1 (5 bases). Trimming cost V 4 bases and J 1 base, with 8 bases left between them. Germline CDR1 SGHRS, CDR2 YFSETQ. This CDR3 is built from 13 residues. The CDR3 nucleotides are TGCGCCAGCAGCCAGGGACCGAACACTGAAGCTTTCTTT. As protein: CASSQGPNTEAFF.

V gene TRBV2 combines with J gene TRBJ2-2, with D possibly TRBD2 on 6 matching bases. Between the trimmed V and J ends, which lost 5 bases and 3 bases, there was a span of 16 bases. Germline V gene sequence: CDR1 SNHLY, CDR2 FYNNEI. The CDR3 contains 16 residues. CDR3 in DNA: TGTGCCAGCAGTCAACGGGGGATCGGGGACACCGGGGAGCTGTTTTTT. This encodes CASSQRGIGDTGELFF. Complete variable domain (other parts from reference TRBV2 and TRBJ2-2): EPEVTQTPSHQVTQMGQEVILRCVPISNHLYFYWYRQILGQKVEFLVSFYNNEISEKSEIFDDQFSVERPDGSNFTLKIRSTKLEDSAMYFCASSQRGIGDTGELFFGEGSRLTVL.

Notes on this clone: One junction end does not reproduce the germline sequence, and a read error may be involved. This chain connects TRBV15 to TRBJ2-7; unclear D gene. The CDR3 contains 12 residues. Looked up from germline, CDR1 is LNHNV and CDR2 is YYDKDF (reference sequence). This chain's CDR3 is CATSRDSHEQYF. The CDR3 DNA reads as TGTGCCACCAGCAGAGACTCCCACGAGCAGTACTTC.